Listed here are 29 T cell receptor beta chains from one sample, sequenced in a study of OX40 agonist ivuxolimab in advanced cancers. The assay was immunoSEQ multiplex PCR, and TCRdb's table has in-frame clones only and misses some. The profile shows roughly 75,000 clones, about 86% of them singletons. This specimen was CD4+ or CD8+ T cells sorted from blood, taken in a trial of the OX40 agonist ivuxolimab. Receptor source: an adult with an advanced solid tumor such as melanoma, head and neck, liver or kidney cancer.

The chain joins TRBV19 to TRBJ1-5, with D maybe TRBD1 (6 bases). V was clipped by 0 bases and J by 7 bases, with 7 bases between them. This CDR3 contains 13 residues. Germline V CDR1 and CDR2: LNHDA, SQIVND (reference sequence). The CDR3 sequence is CASSIEGGQPQHF. For the CDR3, the DNA is TGTGCCAGTAGTATAGAGGGGGGCCAGCCCCAGCATTTT.

This sequence joins TRBV6-5 and TRBJ2-1, with a tentative D call TRBD1 (5 bases). The V gene lost 4 bases and the J gene lost 6 bases, with 13 bases spanning the gap. The CDR3 consists of 14 residues. CDR1 is MNHEY and CDR2 is SVGAGI in the germline V gene. The CDR3 DNA is TGTGCCAGCAGTTCCGACAGTCAGGGCAATGAGCAGTTCTTC. Protein: CASSSDSQGNEQFF.

V and J are TRBV7-9 and TRBJ2-3; 12 bases align to TRBD2. This CDR3 comprises 19 residues. V was clipped by 4 bases and J by 3 bases; unmatched bases: 14. Germline CDR1 SEHNR, CDR2 FQNEAQ (reference sequence). In nucleotides, the CDR3 is TGTGCCAGCAGCTCAGTTTTCCCTAGCGGGGGGGATCTGACAGATACGCAGTATTTT. Its translation is CASSSVFPSGGDLTDTQYF.

The rearrangement links TRBV30 to TRBJ1-2; no clear D. Germline loops: CDR1 GTSNPN, CDR2 SVGIG (reference sequence). CDR3 length equals 11 residues. V was trimmed by 0 bases and J by 5 bases, leaving 4 bases between them. This chain's CDR3 is CAWSVGYGYTF. CDR3 sequence (DNA): TGTGCCTGGAGTGTGGGATATGGCTACACCTTC.

There are a few counts of this clone. The V call is TRBV11-1, the J call TRBJ2-7; TRBD1 is a possible D gene (7 bases). The CDR3 has 15 residues. Germline CDR1 is SGHAT and CDR2 is FQDESV (reference sequence). The V end lost 0 bases, the J end lost 3 bases, and 12 bases lay between the germline ends. CDR3 coding DNA: TGTGCCAGCAGCTTAGCGCGGGACAGACTCTACGAGCAGTACTTC. This sequence encodes CASSLARDRLYEQYF.

The V and J genes are TRBV5-6 and TRBJ1-5; tentatively, D is TRBD1 (5 bases). The V and J ends lost 4 bases and 7 bases respectively, with 15 bases between them. The CDR3 has 14 amino acids. CDR1 and CDR2 from the germline V gene are SGHDT and YYEEEE. Here the CDR3 DNA reads TGTGCCAGCAGCGCTTTAGGGGAGCGGCAGCCCCAGCATTTT. Amino acids: CASSALGERQPQHF.

This clone has just a few counts. The rearrangement uses TRBV19 and TRBJ1-2; weak D call: TRBD1 (6 bases). The germline V and J ends were trimmed by 5 bases and 8 bases, with 9 bases remaining between them. The CDR3 is made up of 11 amino acids. CDR1 and CDR2 (germline): LNHDA, SQIVND (reference sequence). This chain's CDR3 is CASSGGVGYTF. CDR3 nucleotides: TGTGCCAGTAGTGGGGGCGTCGGCTACACCTTC.

V and J are TRBV4-3 and TRBJ1-4; perhaps TRBD1 as D (6 bases). With 0 bases removed from V and 7 bases from J, the gap between germline ends came to 15 bases. CDR1 is LGHNA, CDR2 YSLEER, per germline. CDR3 length: 16 residues. The CDR3 protein is CASSQDRWTASEKLFF. The CDR3 region has the DNA TGCGCCAGCAGCCAAGATAGATGGACAGCCTCTGAAAAACTGTTTTTT.

The chain employs TRBV5-6 and TRBJ1-1, with D perhaps TRBD1 (6 bases). V gave up 3 bases and J gave up 3 bases, with 24 bases separating them. Germline-derived CDR1 and CDR2 are SGHDT and YYEEEE. CDR3 length equals 18 residues. CDR3 sequence: CASSWTVRDHLRDTEAFF. The DNA of the CDR3 is TGTGCCAGCAGCTGGACAGTAAGGGATCATCTTAGAGACACTGAAGCTTTCTTT.

The chain is built from TRBV2 and TRBJ2-3, with 8 bases fitting TRBD2. The trim removed 7 bases at V and 6 bases at J, leaving 15 bases unmatched. Germline V gene lookup returns CDR1 SNHLY and CDR2 FYNNEI. The CDR3 contains 16 residues. As DNA, the CDR3 is TGTGCCAGCAATTATAGATTTGCGGGGGGATTCGATACGCAGTATTTT. Its translation: CASNYRFAGGFDTQYF.

The V gene is TRBV19, the J gene TRBJ1-5, with TRBD1 matching over 7 bases. Germline V gene sequence: CDR1 LNHDA, CDR2 SQIVND (reference sequence). The CDR3 is 14 amino acids. After removal of 5 bases from V and 7 bases from J, the junction contained 8 bases not matched to a gene. The CDR3 coding sequence is TGTGCCAGTAGTCTTATGACAGGGCGGCAGCCCCAGCATTTT. It codes for CASSLMTGRQPQHF.

This clone was seen just once. CDR3 nucleotides: TGTGCCAGCAGCTTGATGTCAGGGGACAATCAGCCCCAGCATTTT. Protein product: CASSLMSGDNQPQHF. The chain joins TRBV5-6 to TRBJ1-5; the D gene is possibly TRBD1 (6 bases). V lost 1 base, J lost 3 bases, and 11 bases lay in between. Germline V lookup: CDR1 SGHDT, CDR2 YYEEEE. The CDR3 contains 15 residues.

V and J are TRBV18 and TRBJ1-1, with D unclear. V lost 0 bases, J lost 0 bases, and 8 bases lay in between. Germline V gene lookup returns CDR1 KGHSH and CDR2 LQKENI. This CDR3 has 15 amino acids. The CDR3 nucleotides are TGTGCCAGCTCACCACCGTCCCTCATGAACACTGAAGCTTTCTTT. Translating it yields CASSPPSLMNTEAFF.

The chain uses TRBV27 and TRBJ1-1; 8 nucleotides align to TRBD1. In germline, CDR1 is MNHEY, CDR2 SMNVEV (reference sequence). V was pared by 4 bases and J by 2 bases, with 6 bases of the junction left unmatched. This CDR3 comprises 15 residues. The CDR3 is CASSSWGQDNTEAFF. The CDR3 coding sequence is TGTGCCAGCAGTTCCTGGGGACAGGACAACACTGAAGCTTTCTTT.

V gene TRBV4-1 combines with J gene TRBJ2-5, with 10 bases fitting TRBD2. Germline values: CDR1 MGHRA, CDR2 YSYEKL. V lost 5 bases, J lost 2 bases, and 11 bases stayed unmatched. There are 17 residues in the CDR3. CDR3: CASSIHGAGGPQETQYF. The DNA of the CDR3 is TGCGCCAGCAGCATACATGGAGCGGGGGGGCCTCAAGAGACCCAGTACTTC.

V usage is TRBV6-5 and J usage is TRBJ2-2; D gene uncertain. This CDR3 is 14 amino acids long. V was pared by 4 bases and J by 3 bases, with 9 bases between. Germline CDR1 is MNHEY and CDR2 is SVGAGI. The CDR3 DNA reads as TGTGCCAGCAGTTTCTTCTCCGACACCGGGGAGCTGTTTTTT. Protein: CASSFFSDTGELFF.

This clone appeared a single time. The J gene is TRBJ2-3, the V gene TRBV5-1; TRBD2 matches at 7 bases. CDR1 and CDR2 from the germline V gene are SGHRS and YFSETQ. The CDR3 loop spans 16 amino acids. V shed 4 bases and J 0 bases; nucleotides not matched to a gene: 8. CDR3 DNA sequence: TGCGCCAGCAGCCCCACAGCGGGACCTAGCACAGATACGCAGTATTTT. It yields the protein CASSPTAGPSTDTQYF.

CDR3 protein: CSVVTRRAFF. Here the CDR3 DNA reads TGCAGCGTTGTGACACGCAGGGCTTTCTTT. The chain employs TRBV29-1 and TRBJ1-1; no definite D call. The CDR3 sequence is 10 residues long. Germline V CDR1 and CDR2: SQVTM, ANQGSEA. Trimming shortened V by 4 bases and J by 11 bases, and 11 bases separated the two germline ends. The variable domain in full, with the rest retrieved from reference TRBV29-1 and TRBJ1-1, is SAVISQKPSRDICQRGTSLTIQCQVDSQVTMMFWYRQQPGQSLTLIATANQGSEATYESGFVIDKFPISRPNLTFSTLTVSNMSPEDSSIYLCSVVTRRAFFGQGTRLTVV.

V and J are TRBV9 and TRBJ1-5; TRBD1 agrees at 9 bases. The length of the CDR3 is 14 residues. In germline, CDR1 is SGDLS, CDR2 YYNGEE. V shed 4 bases, J shed 5 bases, and the junction held 4 bases outside the gene matches. CDR3 loop: CASSSTGGYQPQHF. The CDR3 DNA is TGTGCCAGCAGCTCCACAGGGGGCTATCAGCCCCAGCATTTT.

This rearrangement joins TRBV4-1 to TRBJ2-2; TRBD1 aligns across 8 bases. The CDR3 length is 14 residues. Trimming removed 3 bases from V and 7 bases from J; junction bases left unmatched: 4. Per the germline V gene, CDR1 is MGHRA and CDR2 is YSYEKL. The CDR3 DNA is TGCGCCAGCAGCCAGAGGACAGGGATCGGGGAGCTGTTTTTT. This gives the protein CASSQRTGIGELFF.

This chain joins TRBV27 and TRBJ2-1, with 10 positions matching TRBD2. The CDR3 spans 16 residues. After removal of 4 bases from V and 2 bases from J, the junction contained 5 bases not matched to a gene. CDR1 and CDR2 (germline): MNHEY, SMNVEV (reference sequence). The CDR3 DNA is TGTGCCAGCAGTTCCCTAGCGGGAGTGACCTACAATGAGCAGTTCTTC. This encodes CASSSLAGVTYNEQFF.

The gene calls are TRBV30 and TRBJ2-7; 9 bases map to TRBD2. The V gene's germline CDR1 is GTSNPN and CDR2 SVGIG (reference sequence). This CDR3 is 12 amino acids long. V gave up 4 bases and J gave up 4 bases; unmatched junction bases: 2. The CDR3 DNA sequence: TGTGCCTGGACCCTAGCGGGGTACGAGCAGTACTTC. Translating it yields CAWTLAGYEQYF.

The chain couples TRBV2 to TRBJ1-5; D is perhaps TRBD1 (6 bases). In germline, CDR1 is SNHLY, CDR2 FYNNEI. The CDR3 covers 13 residues. The CDR3 DNA is TGTGCAGGTCGACAGGAGTGGAATCAGCCCCAGCATTTT. Protein product: CAGRQEWNQPQHF. Full variable domain (outside the CDR3, taken from reference TRBV2 and TRBJ1-5): EPEVTQTPSHQVTQMGQEVILRCVPISNHLYFYWYRQILGQKVEFLVSFYNNEISEKSEIFDDQFSVERPDGSNFTLKIRSTKLEDSAMYFCAGRQEWNQPQHFGDGTRLSIL.

This clone is a singleton in its sample. The J gene is TRBJ2-5, the V gene TRBV11-2; tentative D call: TRBD2 (6 bases). This CDR3 has 13 residues. Per the germline V gene, CDR1 is SGHAT and CDR2 is FQNNGV. V was trimmed by 3 bases and J by 5 bases, leaving 10 bases between them. The CDR3 loop is CASSLDYWETQYF. CDR3 in DNA: TGTGCCAGCAGCTTGGACTACTGGGAGACCCAGTACTTC.

The chain is built from TRBV25-1 and TRBJ1-1; 7 positions match TRBD1. J was trimmed by 12 bases and V by 4 bases; bases with no gene match: 5. This CDR3 comprises 11 residues. In germline, CDR1 is MGHDK, CDR2 SYGVNS. Here the CDR3 DNA reads TGTGCCAGCAGTGGAGACAGGGTGACTTTCTTT. Protein sequence: CASSGDRVTFF.

This clone occurred once. V is TRBV7-9 and J is TRBJ2-1; 12 bases fit TRBD2. V shed 7 bases, J shed 8 bases, and the junction held 6 bases outside the gene matches. Per the germline V gene, CDR1 is SEHNR and CDR2 is FQNEAQ (reference sequence). CDR3 length: 14 residues. Written as DNA, the CDR3 is TGTGCCAGCACCCCGGGACTAGCGGGCCATGAGCAGTTCTTC. Protein: CASTPGLAGHEQFF.

In its sample, this clone was seen a few times. The chain links TRBV6-1 to TRBJ1-6; unclear D gene. Germline V gene lookup returns CDR1 MNHNS and CDR2 SASEGT. The CDR3 is 14 amino acids. V was shortened by 7 bases and J by 0 bases, with 7 bases between the two germline ends. The CDR3 reads CASTARSYNSPLHF. CDR3 sequence (DNA): TGTGCCAGCACGGCTCGCTCCTATAATTCACCCCTCCACTTT.

The chain combines TRBV5-4 with TRBJ2-2, with TRBD1 as a possible D gene (7 bases). The CDR3 is made up of 17 amino acids. V shed 4 bases and J shed 8 bases, with 24 bases lying between them. Germline loops: CDR1 SGHNT, CDR2 YYREEE (reference sequence). CDR3 loop: CASSKTGRTLAAGELFF. The CDR3 nucleotides are TGTGCCAGCAGCAAGACAGGGAGGACTTTAGCAGCGGGGGAGCTGTTTTTT.

This sequence joins TRBV30 and TRBJ1-1, with D maybe TRBD1 (5 bases). The CDR3 is 12 amino acids. Germline-derived CDR1 and CDR2 are GTSNPN and SVGIG (reference sequence). Trimming removed 0 bases at V and 8 bases at J, with 10 bases between. This CDR3 is CAWSVPGPEAFF. The CDR3 DNA follows: TGTGCCTGGAGTGTACCGGGACCCGAAGCTTTCTTT.